These 5 T cell receptor beta chains share one sample of origin, sequenced in a study of blood T cells in healthy people across ages. For the second PCR, which ran for roughly 7 to 11 cycles, a sample-barcoded 5' primer and a J-beta primer mix were used. MiXCR was run by TCRdb on the 5' RACE reads, yielding one entry per CDR3 protein. The sample has over a million distinct CDR3 sequences, around two fifths seen once; the top ten hold 7% to 9%. Sequenced sample: blood. All receptors derive from a young woman in good health.

The V call is TRBV7-2, the J call TRBJ1-1, with a possible D match to TRBD1 (6 bases). The CDR3 is 14 amino acids. The V gene's germline CDR1 is SGHTA and CDR2 FQGNSA. The V and J ends lost 1 base and 4 bases respectively, with 10 bases between them. The CDR3 DNA sequence: TGTGCCAGCAGCTTAGTAGAGGGGGGCACTGAAGCTTTCTTT. It codes for CASSLVEGGTEAFF.

This clonotype was observed a handful of times. CDR3 nucleotides: TGTGCCAGCGCGTCAACTAGCCCCTACGAGCAGTACTTC. It translates to CASASTSPYEQYF. J is TRBJ2-7 and V is TRBV6-6, with D possibly TRBD2 on 6 matching bases. CDR3 length: 13 amino acids. Germline CDR1 reads MNHNY; CDR2 reads SVGAGI (reference sequence). The V end was cut by 8 bases, the J end by 2 bases, with 13 bases between.

V gene TRBV28 combines with J gene TRBJ1-2, with D perhaps TRBD1 (5 bases). Germline CDR1 is MDHEN and CDR2 is SYDVKM. There are 16 residues in the CDR3. Trimming removed 1 base from V and 8 bases from J, with 20 bases in between. The CDR3 spells CASSLSVRDGESGYTF. The CDR3 DNA follows: TGTGCCAGCAGTTTATCGGTCAGGGATGGGGAGAGCGGCTACACCTTC.

J is TRBJ1-3 and V is TRBV13; D possibly corresponds to TRBD1 (5 bases). The V gene's germline CDR1 is PRHDT and CDR2 FYEKMQ (reference sequence). V was shortened by 8 bases and J by 0 bases, with 17 bases between the two germline ends. This CDR3 spans 16 amino acids. The CDR3 coding sequence is TGTGCCAGCTCCTGGGGGGACGGGAGCTCTGGAAACACCATATATTTT. Protein sequence: CASSWGDGSSGNTIYF.

In this sample, this clonotype turned up a few times. This rearrangement joins TRBV10-3 to TRBJ2-3; D remains ambiguous. V was clipped by 2 bases and J by 6 bases, with 6 bases between them. This CDR3 has 12 residues. Looked up from germline, CDR1 is ENHRY and CDR2 is SYGVKD. For the CDR3, the DNA is TGTGCCATCAGTGAGAGACCGGATACGCAGTATTTT. Its protein is CAISERPDTQYF.